This TCR beta chain was sequenced during a study of sequential checkpoint blockade in melanoma. About the research overall: Each arm's sequence ended with maintenance nivolumab.

V lost 6 bases, J lost 4 bases, and 9 bases stayed unmatched. Germline CDR1 and CDR2: LGHNA and YSLEER. There are 16 residues in the CDR3. The repertoire was sequenced with immunoSEQ multiplex PCR; TCRdb's copy has only in-frame clones and lacks some. The sample has over 10,000 clones; 77% are singletons. Treatment in this sample: randomized to nivolumab then ipilimumab (arm A) or the reverse (arm B). Live CD3+CD8+ CD19− CD56− cells were sorted from PBMCs. This receptor was identified in a human donor with melanoma. The material sequenced was CD8+ T cells sorted from blood (inferred from file names), taken from a patient given nivolumab and ipilimumab in sequence. This chain links TRBV4-3 with TRBJ2-2, with TRBD2 matching 9 bases. The CDR3 coding sequence is TGCGCCAGCAGTCTAGAACCGACTAGCGGCACCGGGGAGCTGTTTTTT. Amino acids: CASSLEPTSGTGELFF.